The rows below give T cell receptor beta chains drawn from one sample of a study of cytotoxic CD8 clonotypes in ibrutinib-treated CLL. Produced via immunoSEQ multiplex PCR; TCRdb's table is partial and in-frame only. The profile shows roughly 150,000 clones, about 76% of them singletons. Sample: PBMCs, taken after 24 months of ibrutinib treatment. These receptors all stem from a human donor with chronic lymphocytic leukemia. Both conserved end residues are part of each CDR3. D genes are given only for firm matches. Size tells how often a clone was seen (once, few, many) or the class of an expanded clone, and some rows leave it out.

v_call,cdr3_length,clone_size,j_call,d_call,cdr3_aa,cdr3_nt
TRBV28,13,.,TRBJ2-3,.,CASSPPSTDTQYF,TGTGCCAGCAGTCCCCCCAGCACAGATACGCAGTATTTT
TRBV6-6,16,.,TRBJ1-5,.,CASSHHRGGGNQPQHF,TGTGCCAGCAGTCACCACCGGGGGGGCGGCAATCAGCCCCAGCATTTT
TRBV2,13,.,TRBJ1-2,TRBD1,CASGARTGDGYTF,TGTGCCAGCGGAGCCCGGACAGGGGATGGCTACACCTTC
TRBV6-1,15,once,TRBJ2-3,TRBD2,CASSSGRVRTDTQYF,TGTGCCAGCAGTAGCGGGAGGGTGCGCACAGATACGCAGTATTTT
TRBV7-2,15,.,TRBJ2-5,TRBD1,CASSPLGGPAETQYF,TGTGCCAGCAGCCCCCTAGGGGGCCCCGCCGAGACCCAGTACTTC
TRBV29-1,15,.,TRBJ1-1,.,CSVGGKQGGGAEAFF,TGCAGCGTTGGGGGGAAACAGGGAGGAGGGGCTGAAGCTTTCTTT
TRBV2,14,.,TRBJ1-4,.,CASSDLGANEKLFF,TGTGCCAGCAGTGACTTGGGAGCTAATGAAAAACTGTTTTTT
TRBV4-3,14,.,TRBJ2-3,.,CASSQGASTDTQYF,TGCGCCAGCAGCCAAGGAGCTAGCACAGATACGCAGTATTTT
TRBV2,13,few,TRBJ1-1,.,CASSAEKVAEAFF,TGTGCCAGCAGTGCCGAGAAGGTTGCTGAAGCTTTCTTT
TRBV11-2,13,.,TRBJ2-7,.,CASSRTRSYEQYF,TGTGCCAGCAGCCGCACGCGGTCCTACGAGCAGTACTTC
TRBV5-1,14,few,TRBJ2-7,.,CASSRQDGSDEQYF,TGCGCCAGCAGCAGACAGGACGGGTCGGACGAGCAGTACTTC
TRBV6-5,11,.,TRBJ1-2,.,CASAGGSGYTF,TGTGCCAGCGCCGGGGGATCTGGCTACACCTTC